This T cell receptor beta chain was retrieved from a study of post-analysis software for immune sequencing data. Study observations and caveats: There were five TRBV segments more frequent in patients than controls, and TRBV5-6, TRBV5-1 and TRBV20-1 were among them.

Included in the TCR beta cDNA libraries were unique molecular identifiers. TCRdb called the PCR reads again in MiXCR, with one record for every CDR3 protein. The sample lists about 180,000 distinct CDR3 sequences, roughly 31% seen once, with less than 1.6% in the top ten. The CDR3 contains 13 residues. V shed 2 bases and J shed 4 bases, with 8 bases lying between them. From germline, CDR1 is MNHEY and CDR2 SVGAGI. This clonotype was seen repeatedly, ten times or more. What it binds is not known. Sequenced sample: blood. This sequence joins TRBV6-5 and TRBJ1-1; the D gene is possibly TRBD1 (6 bases). The receptor comes from a girl between 10 and 17 years old with multiple sclerosis. The CDR3 DNA is TGTGCCAGCAGTTACGAGGGGGGCACTGAAGCTTTCTTT. This gives the protein CASSYEGGTEAFF.